Listed below are T cell receptor beta chains from one sample, sequenced in a study of lymphopenia after photon versus proton radiotherapy. Generated by immunoSEQ multiplex PCR, the TCRdb table keeps only in-frame clones and is missing some. The table records approximately 45,000 clones, 85% of them present only once. Sequenced material: peripheral blood, taken from a patient treated with photon-based radiotherapy. The source is a man between 40 and 49 years old with gastric cancer. The CDR3 runs from the conserved cysteine through the conserved F or W. A D gene is named only where the DNA matches it firmly. Not every row has a clone size; where given, it reads once, few, many or a size class.

v_call: TRBV28
d_call: NA
clone_size: NA
j_call: TRBJ2-5
cdr3_aa: CASSFPPGRIETQYF
cdr3_nt: TGTGCCAGCAGTTTCCCCCCCGGACGAATAGAGACCCAGTACTTC

v_call: TRBV19
d_call: NA
clone_size: NA
j_call: TRBJ1-1
cdr3_aa: CASSIGRPNTEAFF
cdr3_nt: TGTGCCAGTAGTATCGGACGGCCCAACACTGAAGCTTTCTTT

v_call: TRBV4-2
d_call: NA
clone_size: NA
j_call: TRBJ1-3
cdr3_aa: CASSQAGGRGNTIYF
cdr3_nt: TGTGCCAGCAGCCAAGCCGGCGGGCGTGGAAACACCATATATTTT

v_call: TRBV20-1
d_call: NA
clone_size: NA
j_call: TRBJ2-5
cdr3_aa: CSARPQETQYF
cdr3_nt: TGCAGTGCTAGGCCCCAAGAGACCCAGTACTTC

v_call: TRBV6-6
d_call: TRBD1
clone_size: once
j_call: TRBJ1-1
cdr3_aa: CASSKGTAATEAFF
cdr3_nt: TGTGCCAGCAGTAAAGGGACAGCAGCCACTGAAGCTTTCTTT

v_call: TRBV7-9
d_call: NA
clone_size: NA
j_call: TRBJ2-7
cdr3_aa: CASSPTGGGDYEQYF
cdr3_nt: TGTGCCAGCAGCCCTACCGGAGGGGGAGACTACGAGCAGTACTTC

v_call: TRBV7-2
d_call: TRBD1
clone_size: NA
j_call: TRBJ2-5
cdr3_aa: CASSFGRGQETQYF
cdr3_nt: TGTGCCAGCAGCTTCGGCAGGGGGCAGGAGACCCAGTACTTC

v_call: TRBV11-3
d_call: NA
clone_size: NA
j_call: TRBJ2-5
cdr3_aa: CASSSRGTGQETQYF
cdr3_nt: TGTGCCAGCAGCTCACGTGGGACGGGGCAAGAGACCCAGTACTTC

v_call: TRBV6-1
d_call: TRBD1
clone_size: NA
j_call: TRBJ1-2
cdr3_aa: CASRGQGAGYGYTF
cdr3_nt: TGTGCCAGCAGGGGACAGGGGGCAGGCTATGGCTACACCTTC

v_call: TRBV5-6
d_call: NA
clone_size: NA
j_call: TRBJ2-5
cdr3_aa: CASSLGQAQETQYF
cdr3_nt: TGTGCCAGCAGCTTGGGACAGGCCCAAGAGACCCAGTACTTC

v_call: TRBV6-6
d_call: NA
clone_size: once
j_call: TRBJ1-2
cdr3_aa: CASSPERGYGYTF
cdr3_nt: TGTGCCAGCAGCCCGGAGCGTGGCTATGGCTACACCTTC

v_call: TRBV29-1
d_call: TRBD1
clone_size: NA
j_call: TRBJ2-7
cdr3_aa: CSGTGTGSYEQYF
cdr3_nt: TGCAGCGGGACCGGGACAGGGTCTTACGAGCAGTACTTC

v_call: TRBV5-1
d_call: NA
clone_size: NA
j_call: TRBJ2-3
cdr3_aa: CASSLGDTQYF
cdr3_nt: TGCGCCAGCAGCTTGGGAGATACGCAGTATTTT

v_call: TRBV29-1
d_call: TRBD1
clone_size: NA
j_call: TRBJ1-4
cdr3_aa: CSVSDRGREKLFF
cdr3_nt: TGCAGCGTTAGCGACAGGGGGAGGGAAAAACTGTTTTTT

v_call: TRBV19
d_call: NA
clone_size: NA
j_call: TRBJ1-5
cdr3_aa: CATRGDGLRGVQPQHF
cdr3_nt: TGTGCCACGAGGGGGGACGGACTCCGGGGAGTGCAGCCCCAGCATTTT

v_call: TRBV5-1
d_call: NA
clone_size: NA
j_call: TRBJ2-1
cdr3_aa: CASSLVPSQSSYNEQFF
cdr3_nt: TGCGCCAGCAGCTTGGTCCCCTCCCAGAGCTCCTACAATGAGCAGTTCTTC

v_call: TRBV4-3
d_call: NA
clone_size: once
j_call: TRBJ2-5
cdr3_aa: CASSQDLGREETQYF
cdr3_nt: TGCGCCAGCAGCCAAGATCTCGGGCGGGAAGAGACCCAGTACTTC

v_call: TRBV11-1
d_call: NA
clone_size: NA
j_call: TRBJ1-6
cdr3_aa: CASSFRGNNSPLHF
cdr3_nt: TGTGCCAGCAGCTTTCGGGGCAATAATTCACCCCTCCACTTT

v_call: TRBV11-2
d_call: TRBD2
clone_size: NA
j_call: TRBJ2-5
cdr3_aa: CASSPWVAGEETQYF
cdr3_nt: TGTGCCAGCAGCCCGTGGGTAGCGGGGGAAGAGACCCAGTACTTC

v_call: TRBV7-2
d_call: TRBD1
clone_size: NA
j_call: TRBJ2-7
cdr3_aa: CASSLGTGFSYEQYF
cdr3_nt: TGTGCCAGCAGCCTCGGGACAGGGTTTTCCTACGAGCAGTACTTC

v_call: TRBV4-1
d_call: NA
clone_size: NA
j_call: TRBJ2-7
cdr3_aa: CASSLGKGTAEQYF
cdr3_nt: TGCGCCAGCAGCCTTGGAAAGGGGACGGCCGAGCAGTACTTC

v_call: TRBV5-8
d_call: NA
clone_size: NA
j_call: TRBJ2-6
cdr3_aa: CASSLDLNSGANVLTF
cdr3_nt: TGTGCCAGCAGCTTGGACTTGAACTCTGGGGCCAACGTCCTGACTTTC